The source of this TCR beta chain is a study of T-cell memory formation after mild COVID-19. About the study: Largely donor-specific TCR clusters were found. Regarding the study as a whole: CD4+ contracting clones were mainly CM and EM; CD8+ ones, EMRA. Later expanders leaned CD4+, whereas clones that contracted between day 15 and 85 were balanced CD4/CD8. Pre-infection memory carried some responding clones, suggesting that cross-reactive memory joined.

Each CDR3 protein gets one entry after TCRdb re-called the 5' RACE reads with MiXCR. The data hold tens of thousands of distinct CDR3 sequences, with over 13% observed a single time. In the case of this clonotype: The antigen is not known.

The CDR3 sequence is 15 residues long. CDR1 and CDR2 from the germline V gene are DFQATT and SNEGSKA (reference sequence). The ends lost 0 bases at V and 5 bases at J; junction bases unmatched: 5. The sequencing sample was made of PBMCs or a T cell subset sorted from them (not recorded which). The chain combines TRBV20-1 with TRBJ1-5, with TRBD1 matching 9 bases. The TCR comes from a man aged 18 to 29 who had mild COVID-19 (a few samples of this study predate the infection). Cell type and time point are not known. The CDR3 DNA reads TGCAGTGCTAGAGAGACAGGGGGGGACTATCAGCCCCAGCATTTT. It encodes CSARETGGDYQPQHF.